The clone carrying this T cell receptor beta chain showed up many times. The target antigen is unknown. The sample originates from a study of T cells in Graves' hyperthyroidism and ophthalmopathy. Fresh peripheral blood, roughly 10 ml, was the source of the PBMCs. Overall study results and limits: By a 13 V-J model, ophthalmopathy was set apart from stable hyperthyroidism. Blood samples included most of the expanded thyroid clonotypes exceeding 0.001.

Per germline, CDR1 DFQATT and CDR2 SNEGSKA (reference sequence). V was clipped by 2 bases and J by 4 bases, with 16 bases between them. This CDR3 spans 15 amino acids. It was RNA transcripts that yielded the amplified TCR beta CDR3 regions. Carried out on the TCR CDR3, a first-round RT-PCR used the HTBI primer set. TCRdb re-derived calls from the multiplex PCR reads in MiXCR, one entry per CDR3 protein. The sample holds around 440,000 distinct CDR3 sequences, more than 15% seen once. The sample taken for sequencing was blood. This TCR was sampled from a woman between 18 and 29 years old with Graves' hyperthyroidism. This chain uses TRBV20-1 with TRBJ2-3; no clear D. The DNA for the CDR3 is TGCAGTGCTAGACCGTCGGCGCGATGGGCAGATACGCAGTATTTT. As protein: CSARPSARWADTQYF.